Following are 9 T cell receptor beta chains from one sample sequenced in a study of cytomegalovirus exposure and HLA in healthy donors. The PCR ran on 60 Vbeta and 13 Jbeta primers. The method was immunoSEQ multiplex PCR; TCRdb's version includes in-frame clones alone and lacks a portion of them. The repertoire holds about 180,000 clones, roughly 81% seen once, with 4.8% in the top ten. Sequenced: PBMCs. These receptors all come from a girl aged 5-17 years in good health and CMV-seropositive.

The chain uses TRBV27 and TRBJ1-1; D gene unclear. CDR3 length: 14 residues. V gave up 3 bases and J gave up 1 base, with 9 bases separating them. Looked up from germline, CDR1 is MNHEY and CDR2 is SMNVEV (reference sequence). The CDR3 here is CASSFSTSNTEAFF. The CDR3 region has the DNA TGTGCCAGCAGTTTTAGCACGTCGAACACTGAAGCTTTCTTT.

The gene calls are TRBV2 and TRBJ2-1, with 8 bases that match TRBD1. The germline V gene has CDR1 SNHLY and CDR2 FYNNEI. CDR3 length equals 13 residues. V trimming: 8 bases; J trimming: 8 bases; junction bases outside the gene matches: 8. The CDR3 DNA follows: TGTGCCAGCCGGCAGGGGGCGAGCCATGAGCAGTTCTTC. Translation gives CASRQGASHEQFF.

The rearrangement uses TRBV5-4 and TRBJ2-1; TRBD2 matches at 8 bases. Germline assignment: CDR1 SGHNT and CDR2 YYREEE (reference sequence). With 5 bases clipped from V and 3 bases from J, the junction kept 16 bases outside the gene matches. The CDR3 consists of 18 residues. The CDR3 DNA reads as TGTGCCAGCAGTCCTCCCGGTAAAGCGGGGGAGCACTACAATGAGCAGTTCTTC. It translates to CASSPPGKAGEHYNEQFF.

This sequence joins TRBV19 and TRBJ2-1; tentatively, D is TRBD1 (5 bases). This CDR3 is 16 amino acids long. Trimming pared 3 bases from V and 2 bases from J, leaving 14 bases between. Germline lookup yields CDR1 LNHDA and CDR2 SQIVND (reference sequence). CDR3: CASSIIPAGTYNEQFF. CDR3 nucleotides: TGTGCCAGTAGTATTATACCTGCAGGGACCTACAATGAGCAGTTCTTC.

The CDR3 DNA reads as TGCGCCAGCAGCTTACCAGGGGGCGCGAACTATGGCTACACCTTC. The encoded protein is CASSLPGGANYGYTF. This rearrangement joins TRBV5-1 to TRBJ1-2; 8 bases line up with TRBD1. Trimming cost V 2 bases and J 2 bases; bases outside gene matches: 5. Germline CDR1 SGHRS, CDR2 YFSETQ. The CDR3 sequence is 15 residues long.

J is TRBJ1-4 and V is TRBV7-9; 10 bases fit TRBD1. CDR1 and CDR2 from the germline V gene are SEHNR and FQNEAQ (reference sequence). V lost 4 bases and J lost 5; bases outside the gene matches: 7. The CDR3 consists of 16 residues. The CDR3 loop reads CASSWQADRGNEKLFF. Here the CDR3 DNA reads TGTGCCAGCAGCTGGCAGGCGGACAGGGGGAATGAAAAACTGTTTTTT.

This chain uses TRBV6-5 with TRBJ2-7, with TRBD1 as a possible D gene (6 bases). The length of the CDR3 is 16 residues. From germline, CDR1 is MNHEY and CDR2 SVGAGI. The V end lost 2 bases, the J end lost 3 bases, and 17 bases lay between the germline ends. DNA for the CDR3: TGTGCCAGCAGTTACGGTAACAGGGTAAAGGACTACGAGCAGTACTTC. This translates into CASSYGNRVKDYEQYF.

This chain joins TRBV7-2 and TRBJ2-7; weak D call: TRBD1 (6 bases). Trimming removed 5 bases at V and 4 bases at J, with 12 bases between. Germline-derived CDR1 and CDR2 are SGHTA and FQGNSA. CDR3 length equals 13 residues. CDR3 DNA: TGTGCCAGCAGCCAACAGGGTCGGTACGAGCAGTACTTC. Translating gives CASSQQGRYEQYF.

The CDR3, as DNA: TGTGCCAGCAGTCGAATTGTAACAACTGAAGCTTTCTTT. This gives the protein CASSRIVTTEAFF. V usage is TRBV7-2 and J usage is TRBJ1-1; D gene ambiguous. Trimming took off 6 bases at V and 5 bases at J, with 13 bases between the two ends. This CDR3 comprises 13 residues. The germline V gene encodes CDR1 SGHTA and CDR2 FQGNSA.